What follows are 6 T cell receptor beta chains derived from one specimen sequenced in a study of T cell responses to AZD1222 COVID-19 vaccine (dated by TCRdb to about 2021). The time point label on this specimen signifies: baseline before first vaccination. Libraries were made using the immunoSEQ multiplex PCR assay. Imported from immuneACCESS, the table was reduced by TCRdb to in-frame sequences with V and J called. These copies leave out some clones; in studies compared against another copy, an unresolved V gene accounts for under half, and the cause of the remainder is not known. This sample gives 150,000 or so clones in total; 75% to 95% of them show up just once. About 1.5% of the sample is in the top ten clones. The source was peripheral blood, collected on day 0 of AZD1222 vaccination. Every receptor here comes from an adult in good health.

The chain has TRBV6-1 and TRBJ2-6; the D is unclear. The CDR3 spans 16 residues. The germline gives CDR1 MNHNS, CDR2 SASEGT. Trimming removed 3 bases at V and 5 bases at J, with 14 bases between. In DNA form, the CDR3 reads TGTGCCAGCAGTGAGAGTGGCAGCTCATGGGCCAACGTCCTGACTTTC. Translating it yields CASSESGSSWANVLTF.

This rearrangement joins TRBV11-3 to TRBJ1-2; maybe TRBD1 (5 bases). V was pared by 3 bases and J by 8 bases, with 22 bases between. Germline loops: CDR1 SGHNT, CDR2 YENEEA. CDR3 length equals 16 residues. CDR3 coding DNA: TGTGCCAGCAGCTTGAGCCCCGGGGGTCTTTCTGGAGGCTACACCTTC. Its translation is CASSLSPGGLSGGYTF.

The rearrangement uses TRBV28 and TRBJ2-7; D perhaps matches TRBD1 (6 bases). Trimming stripped 9 bases from V and 2 bases from J, with 11 bases between. Germline CDR1 and CDR2: MDHEN and SYDVKM. The CDR3 loop spans 12 amino acids. This chain's CDR3 is CASNRVTYEQYF. Here the CDR3 DNA reads TGTGCCAGTAACAGGGTAACCTACGAGCAGTACTTC.

This chain uses TRBV7-2 with TRBJ1-2; D gene uncertain. The CDR3 has 13 amino acids. CDR1 is SGHTA, CDR2 FQGNSA, per germline. V was pared by 2 bases and J by 5 bases, with 9 bases between. The CDR3, as DNA: TGTGCCAGCAGCTTACCGGGCGGGTATGGCTACACCTTC. It yields the protein CASSLPGGYGYTF.

This sequence joins TRBV7-2 and TRBJ2-7; D unclear. This CDR3 has 15 residues. Germline-derived CDR1 and CDR2 are SGHTA and FQGNSA. V was clipped by 1 base and J by 0 bases, with 10 bases between them. CDR3 protein: CASSLDLQISYEQYF. CDR3 in DNA: TGTGCCAGCAGCTTAGACCTTCAGATCTCCTACGAGCAGTACTTC.

This rearrangement joins TRBV19 to TRBJ2-5, with D maybe TRBD1 (6 bases). This CDR3 contains 17 residues. V was pared by 4 bases and J by 7 bases, with 25 bases between. Germline V gene sequence: CDR1 LNHDA, CDR2 SQIVND (reference sequence). The CDR3: CASSTRNSRGGKGTQYF. In nucleotides, the CDR3 is TGTGCCAGTAGTACGAGAAATTCCCGAGGGGGTAAAGGGACCCAGTACTTC. Combining the CDR3 with reference TRBV19 and TRBJ2-5 gives the whole variable domain DGGITQSPKYLFRKEGQNVTLSCEQNLNHDAMYWYRQDPGQGLRLIYYSQIVNDFQKGDIAEGYSVSREKKESFPLTVTSAQKNPTAFYLCASSTRNSRGGKGTQYFGPGTRLLVL.